The clone carrying this T cell receptor beta chain has a handful of counts. What it binds is not known. The data stem from a study of regulatory T cells in long-lasting Graves disease. Study conclusions and caveats: Authors noted too few samples as a limitation. There were preferences for TRBV28, TRBJ1-2 and TRBJ2-5 in persistent disease.

According to the study, TCR beta libraries were built with iRepertoire HTBI primers and CDR3-region Arm-PCR. TCRdb analysed the multiplex PCR reads with MiXCR anew, one entry per CDR3 protein. This sample has about 470,000 distinct CDR3 sequences, with roughly 20% found just once. The germline V gene encodes CDR1 LGHDT and CDR2 YNNKEL (reference sequence). With 3 bases removed from V and 4 bases from J, the gap between germline ends came to 8 bases. The CDR3 totals 13 residues. Documented time point: persistent/refractory GD, antithyroid drugs over 5 years with positive TRAb. TCR sequences were obtained from RNA taken from PBMCs. As a group, patients came from one endocrinology department in Xi'an, China.

The material was peripheral blood mononuclear cells (PBMCs), obtained when the disease was refractory, from a patient treated with antithyroid drugs. The TCR was taken from a female donor with Graves disease. The V gene is TRBV3-1, the J gene TRBJ2-3, with D unclear. The DNA of the CDR3 is TGTGCCAGCAGCCAGCTCCCTCCAGATACGCAGTATTTT. Residues: CASSQLPPDTQYF.